This TCR beta chain was recorded in a study of cytomegalovirus exposure and HLA in healthy donors. Across the study: Earlier work reported roughly 120 million unique TCR beta sequences from some 180 million T cells. Study outcomes and limitations: The authors later found most CMV-associated TCR beta chains appeared HLA-restricted.

About this clone: Its antigen is not known.

PCR was performed using 60 Vbeta and 13 Jbeta primers. Data came from immunoSEQ multiplex PCR; TCRdb stores just in-frame clones and leaves some out. The sample has under 200,000 clones, roughly 80% seen once. Trimming took 0 bases from V and 1 from J; bases not matched to a gene: 3. The CDR3 sequence is 15 residues long. CDR1 is SGHDT and CDR2 is YYEEEE in the germline V gene. This clonotype was obtained from a woman in her forties or fifties in good health and CMV-seropositive. The rearrangement links TRBV5-6 to TRBJ1-1, with 7 bases that match TRBD1. The sample comprised PBMCs. The CDR3 loop is CASSLGQGRNTEAFF. The DNA for the CDR3 is TGTGCCAGCAGCTTGGGACAGGGACGGAACACTGAAGCTTTCTTT.